This TCR beta chain came from a study of cytomegalovirus exposure and HLA in healthy donors. The CDR3 has 15 residues. V trimming: 4 bases; J trimming: 4 bases; junction bases outside the gene matches: 5. The germline V gene encodes CDR1 LNHNV and CDR2 YYDKDF (reference sequence). The data were produced by immunoSEQ multiplex PCR, yet TCRdb's version contains in-frame clones alone and is incomplete. This sample has roughly 75,000 clones, with around 94% found just once. The sequencing input was PBMCs. This sequence was found in a young woman in good health and CMV-seronegative. The chain has TRBV15 and TRBJ2-5; 11 nucleotides agree with TRBD1. Here the CDR3 reads CATSTGTGGSETQYF. CDR3 DNA sequence: TGTGCCACCAGCACCGGGACAGGGGGGTCAGAGACCCAGTACTTC.